This T cell receptor (beta chain) is drawn from a study of neurological immune-mediated disorders. TCRdb redid the calling of the 5' RACE reads with MiXCR, one entry per CDR3 protein. The data show about 89,000 distinct CDR3 sequences, 2.5% to 3% seen once. V shed 4 bases and J 4 bases; nucleotides not matched to a gene: 9. The CDR3 is 16 amino acids. Germline V gene sequence: CDR1 SGHVS, CDR2 FQNEAQ. Study-level points and caveats: In HTLV-1-associated myelopathy, TCR clonal expansion was greatest, and in multiple sclerosis it was least, below healthy controls.

This clonotype came up many times. Antigen unknown. The clonotype was recovered from a woman aged 30 to 39 with multiple sclerosis. The specimen sequenced was PBMCs. The chain is built from TRBV7-8 and TRBJ2-1; the match to TRBD2 covers 8 bases. The CDR3 is CASSSRSGRSYNEQFF. The CDR3 nucleotides are TGTGCCAGCAGCTCCCGGAGCGGGAGATCTTACAATGAGCAGTTCTTC. The full variable domain, rest sourced from reference TRBV7-8 and TRBJ2-1, is GAGVSQSPRYKVAKRGQDVALRCDPISGHVSLFWYQQALGQGPEFLTYFQNEAQLDKSGLPSDRFFAERPEGSVSTLKIQRTQQEDSAVYLCASSSRSGRSYNEQFFGPGTRLTVL.